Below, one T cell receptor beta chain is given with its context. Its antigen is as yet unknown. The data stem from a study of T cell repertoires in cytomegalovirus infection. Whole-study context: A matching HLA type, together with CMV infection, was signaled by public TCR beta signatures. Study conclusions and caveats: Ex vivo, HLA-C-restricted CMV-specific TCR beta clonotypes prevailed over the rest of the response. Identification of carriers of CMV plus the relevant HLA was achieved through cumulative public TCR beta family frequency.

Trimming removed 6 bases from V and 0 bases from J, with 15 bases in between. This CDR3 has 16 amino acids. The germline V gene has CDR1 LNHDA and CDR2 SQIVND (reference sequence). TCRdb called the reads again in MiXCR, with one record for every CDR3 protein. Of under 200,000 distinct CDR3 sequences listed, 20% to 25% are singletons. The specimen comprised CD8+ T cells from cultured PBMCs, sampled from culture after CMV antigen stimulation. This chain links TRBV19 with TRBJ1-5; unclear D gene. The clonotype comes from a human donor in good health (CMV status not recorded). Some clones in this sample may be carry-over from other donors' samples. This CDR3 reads CASRSRTASSNQPQHF. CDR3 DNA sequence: TGTGCCAGTAGATCCCGGACCGCGAGTAGCAATCAGCCCCAGCATTTT.